This entry concerns a single T cell receptor (beta chain). Antigen: not known. These data are taken from a study of monozygotic twins with inflammatory bowel disease. General study results and limits: By inverse Simpson index, TCRbeta diversity was lower in IBD patients than in healthy co-twins.

TCRdb reprocessed the 5' RACE reads and reports one entry per CDR3 protein, with no DNA. The table lists roughly 200,000 distinct CDR3 sequences. CDR1 and CDR2 from the germline V gene are SGHVS and FQNEAQ. This CDR3 has 14 amino acids. The V call is TRBV7-8, the J call TRBJ1-6. Material for sequencing was blood. This TCR came from a human donor with ulcerative colitis or Crohn's disease, or a healthy co-twin of an affected twin (not recorded which). The chain's CDR3 is CASSLVNYNSPLHF. Based on the CDR3 plus reference TRBV7-8 and TRBJ1-6, the full variable domain is GAGVSQSPRYKVAKRGQDVALRCDPISGHVSLFWYQQALGQGPEFLTYFQNEAQLDKSGLPSDRFFAERPEGSVSTLKIQRTQQEDSAVYLCASSLVNYNSPLHFGNGTRLTVT.